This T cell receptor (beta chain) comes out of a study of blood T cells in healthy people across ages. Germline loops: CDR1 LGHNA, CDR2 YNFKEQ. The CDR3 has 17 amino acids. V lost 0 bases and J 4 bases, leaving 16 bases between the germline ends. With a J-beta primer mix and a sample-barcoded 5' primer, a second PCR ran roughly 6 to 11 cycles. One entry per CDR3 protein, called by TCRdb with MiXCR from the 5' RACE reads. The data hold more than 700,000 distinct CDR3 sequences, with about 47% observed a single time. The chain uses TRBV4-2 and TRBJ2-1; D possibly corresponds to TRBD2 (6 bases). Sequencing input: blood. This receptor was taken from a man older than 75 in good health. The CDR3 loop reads CASSQDRGGSHYNEQFF. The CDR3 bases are TGTGCCAGCAGCCAAGATCGAGGAGGGAGCCATTACAATGAGCAGTTCTTC.